These T cell receptor beta chains were read from a single sample in a study of blood T cell repertoires in COVID-19. Assay: immunoSEQ multiplex PCR; the TCRdb copy retains only in-frame clones and omits some. The sample holds 240,000 or so clones, approximately 84% seen once. Sequenced: peripheral blood. The origin of the receptors is a woman at least 80 years old with acute or convalescent COVID-19. The CDR3 runs from the conserved cysteine through the conserved F or W. The order of the fields is J gene, CDR3 length, V gene, clone size, D gene, CDR3 DNA, CDR3 protein. The D gene is left open where the match is weak. Rows may omit the clone size; those that give it use once, few, many or a size class.

J: TRBJ2-2
length: 14
V: TRBV7-3
size: once
D: .
DNA: TGTGCCAGCAGCTTAACGGGAGGGGGCGGGGAGCTGTTTTTT
CDR3: CASSLTGGGGELFF

J: TRBJ2-7
length: 16
V: TRBV15
size: .
D: TRBD1
DNA: TGTGCCACCAGCAGAGATCGGGCGACAGGGGCCTACGAGCAGTACTTC
CDR3: CATSRDRATGAYEQYF

J: TRBJ1-2
length: 16
V: TRBV5-1
size: .
D: TRBD1
DNA: TGCGCCAGCAGCCCCGGGACAGGGGAAGCTAACTATGGCTACACCTTC
CDR3: CASSPGTGEANYGYTF

J: TRBJ2-3
length: 12
V: TRBV7-2
size: .
D: .
DNA: TGTGCCAGCGGGCCGTTCACAGATACGCAGTATTTT
CDR3: CASGPFTDTQYF

J: TRBJ2-1
length: 14
V: TRBV5-1
size: .
D: TRBD2
DNA: TGCGCCAGCAGCCCAGGCTGGGCGGGAGGTGAGCAGTTCTTC
CDR3: CASSPGWAGGEQFF

J: TRBJ1-2
length: 16
V: TRBV19
size: .
D: .
DNA: TGTGCCAGTAGTCTATCACTGATACAGGGTAGCTATGGCTACACCTTC
CDR3: CASSLSLIQGSYGYTF

J: TRBJ1-1
length: 13
V: TRBV19
size: .
D: TRBD1
DNA: TGTGCCACTAAAATCAGGGGGCGGTCTGAAGCTTTCTTT
CDR3: CATKIRGRSEAFF

J: TRBJ2-1
length: 16
V: TRBV2
size: .
D: TRBD2
DNA: TGTGCCAGCAGTGAAGGGGTAGCGGGGGGGGAAGGTGAGCAGTTCTTC
CDR3: CASSEGVAGGEGEQFF

J: TRBJ2-7
length: 15
V: TRBV7-2
size: .
D: .
DNA: TGTGCCAGCAGCTTAGGGGGACAAATATCCTACGAGCAGTACTTC
CDR3: CASSLGGQISYEQYF

J: TRBJ2-1
length: 19
V: TRBV7-2
size: .
D: TRBD2
DNA: TGTGCCAGCAGCTTAGCGGGAGGGTATCTGCTAATTCGTGGCAATGAGCAGTTCTTC
CDR3: CASSLAGGYLLIRGNEQFF

J: TRBJ1-4
length: 15
V: TRBV5-1
size: .
D: TRBD1
DNA: TGCGCCAGCAGCGCCCAGGGGGCAACTAATGAAAAACTGTTTTTT
CDR3: CASSAQGATNEKLFF

J: TRBJ1-4
length: 15
V: TRBV7-9
size: once
D: .
DNA: TGTGCCAGCAGTCCAACGCGGAAAGGAGGTGAAAAACTGTTTTTT
CDR3: CASSPTRKGGEKLFF

J: TRBJ1-5
length: 16
V: TRBV18
size: .
D: .
DNA: TGTGCCAGCTCACCAGCAACAGGGACTAACAATCAGCCCCAGCATTTT
CDR3: CASSPATGTNNQPQHF

J: TRBJ1-6
length: 13
V: TRBV5-1
size: few
D: .
DNA: TGCGCCAGCAGGGAAGGGGTTAATTCACCCCTCCACTTT
CDR3: CASREGVNSPLHF

J: TRBJ1-2
length: 12
V: TRBV7-8
size: .
D: .
DNA: TGTGCCAGCAGCCCCTATTTCAATGGCTACACCTTC
CDR3: CASSPYFNGYTF

J: TRBJ2-7
length: 18
V: TRBV1
size: once
D: .
DNA: TGCACCAGCAGCGATCAATTGCGGGGTAGCGGGATTTCCCTCGAGCAGTACTTC
CDR3: CTSSDQLRGSGISLEQYF

J: TRBJ2-5
length: 16
V: TRBV7-6
size: once
D: .
DNA: TGTGCCAGCAGCTTAGGGTCCGGGGACTTTTTGGAGACCCAGTACTTC
CDR3: CASSLGSGDFLETQYF

J: TRBJ1-6
length: 16
V: TRBV7-8
size: .
D: .
DNA: TGTGCCAGCACACTGGGGGGTATCTCCTATAATTCACCCCTCCACTTT
CDR3: CASTLGGISYNSPLHF

J: TRBJ2-6
length: 17
V: TRBV18
size: .
D: TRBD1
DNA: TGTGCCAGCTCGCTGGGACAGGGTGGCTCTGGGGCCAACGTCCTGACTTTC
CDR3: CASSLGQGGSGANVLTF

J: TRBJ2-7
length: 15
V: TRBV6-5
size: once
D: TRBD1
DNA: TGTGCCAGCAGTTTGTCAACAGGGGGCGCGGGCGAGCAGTACTTC
CDR3: CASSLSTGGAGEQYF

J: TRBJ1-6
length: 14
V: TRBV9
size: .
D: .
DNA: TGTGCCAGCAGCGCAGTCCCTGGTAATTCACCCCTCCACTTT
CDR3: CASSAVPGNSPLHF

J: TRBJ2-7
length: 17
V: TRBV9
size: once
D: TRBD1
DNA: TGTGCCAGCAGCGTTTCGTTCCGGACAGGGGAGGACTACGAGCAGTACTTC
CDR3: CASSVSFRTGEDYEQYF

J: TRBJ2-1
length: 12
V: TRBV30
size: .
D: TRBD2
DNA: TGTGCCTCAACTAGCGGGAGCCGTGAGCAGTTCTTC
CDR3: CASTSGSREQFF

J: TRBJ2-6
length: 17
V: TRBV4-2
size: .
D: TRBD2
DNA: TGTGCCAGCAGCCAAGATGGGGGAGGGGCCTTTGGGAACGTCCTGACTTTC
CDR3: CASSQDGGGAFGNVLTF

J: TRBJ1-4
length: 14
V: TRBV7-9
size: few
D: TRBD1
DNA: TGTGCCAGCAGCACCGGGACAGACAATGAAAAACTGTTTTTT
CDR3: CASSTGTDNEKLFF

J: TRBJ1-4
length: 15
V: TRBV9
size: .
D: .
DNA: TGTGCCAGCAGCGTAGGCCCGAGCCCCAATGAAAAACTGTTTTTT
CDR3: CASSVGPSPNEKLFF

J: TRBJ1-6
length: 13
V: TRBV11-3
size: once
D: .
DNA: TGTGCCAGCAGCTATAGACAGAATTCACCCCTCCACTTT
CDR3: CASSYRQNSPLHF

J: TRBJ2-1
length: 16
V: TRBV27
size: .
D: TRBD2
DNA: TGTGCCAGCAGTCCCCTAACTAGCGGGAGAGACAATGAGCAGTTCTTC
CDR3: CASSPLTSGRDNEQFF

J: TRBJ2-3
length: 15
V: TRBV2
size: once
D: TRBD2
DNA: TGTGCCAGCAGGAGAGCGGGGGGGCCCTTTGATACGCAGTATTTT
CDR3: CASRRAGGPFDTQYF

J: TRBJ2-1
length: 14
V: TRBV29-1
size: .
D: TRBD2
DNA: TGCAGCGTTGACTTCGGGAGGCCCTACAATGAGCAGTTCTTC
CDR3: CSVDFGRPYNEQFF

J: TRBJ2-3
length: 14
V: TRBV7-3
size: once
D: .
DNA: TGTGCCAGCAGCTTAGACAGGCGTACAGATACGCAGTATTTT
CDR3: CASSLDRRTDTQYF

J: TRBJ2-4
length: 13
V: TRBV7-2
size: .
D: .
DNA: TGTGCCAGCAGCCCAGACAGGAAAAACATTCAGTACTTC
CDR3: CASSPDRKNIQYF

J: TRBJ1-1
length: 15
V: TRBV7-9
size: .
D: .
DNA: TGTGCCAGCAGCTTACCTCCCCCTTACGGCACTGAAGCTTTCTTT
CDR3: CASSLPPPYGTEAFF

J: TRBJ1-5
length: 16
V: TRBV19
size: .
D: TRBD1
DNA: TGTGCCAGTAGTATAGAACAGGGGGCTTCTTACCAGCCCCAGCATTTT
CDR3: CASSIEQGASYQPQHF

J: TRBJ2-3
length: 15
V: TRBV30
size: .
D: TRBD2
DNA: TGTGCCTGGAGTGTGGGACTAGCGGGAGCAGATACGCAGTATTTT
CDR3: CAWSVGLAGADTQYF

J: TRBJ1-2
length: 12
V: TRBV7-2
size: .
D: .
DNA: TGTGCCAGCAGCTTCTCGGGCTATGGCTACACCTTC
CDR3: CASSFSGYGYTF

J: TRBJ2-2
length: 18
V: TRBV18
size: .
D: TRBD2
DNA: TGTGCCAGCTCATCCCGACTAGCGGGGAACAAGAACACCGGGGAGCTGTTTTTT
CDR3: CASSSRLAGNKNTGELFF

J: TRBJ1-2
length: 16
V: TRBV7-2
size: .
D: .
DNA: TGTGCCAGCAGCTTAGTTCGCGGCAGGGGCGTACGTGGCTACACCTTC
CDR3: CASSLVRGRGVRGYTF

J: TRBJ1-2
length: 12
V: TRBV2
size: .
D: .
DNA: TGTGCCAGCAGTGAATTGGGAGGTGGCTACACCTTC
CDR3: CASSELGGGYTF

J: TRBJ1-1
length: 11
V: TRBV13
size: .
D: .
DNA: TGTGCCAGCAGCTTAGTATCTGAAGCTTTCTTT
CDR3: CASSLVSEAFF

J: TRBJ2-7
length: 11
V: TRBV18
size: .
D: TRBD1
DNA: TGTGCCAGCTCAACACAGGGGGAGCAGTACTTC
CDR3: CASSTQGEQYF

J: TRBJ1-1
length: 16
V: TRBV27
size: .
D: .
DNA: TGTGCCAGCAGTCCCTACAACCGTGTCCAGGGTGCTGAAGCTTTCTTT
CDR3: CASSPYNRVQGAEAFF

J: TRBJ2-3
length: 15
V: TRBV7-2
size: .
D: TRBD2
DNA: TGTGCCAGCAGCTTAGCCAGCGGGGGCACAGATACGCAGTATTTT
CDR3: CASSLASGGTDTQYF

J: TRBJ2-2
length: 14
V: TRBV7-2
size: .
D: .
DNA: TGTGCCAGCAGCTGGGGGCCTAGCACCGGGGAGCTGTTTTTT
CDR3: CASSWGPSTGELFF

J: TRBJ2-7
length: 15
V: TRBV3-1/TRBV3-2
size: .
D: TRBD2
DNA: TGTGCCAGCAGCCGGGGGACTAGCGGGGTCTACGAGCAGTACTTC
CDR3: CASSRGTSGVYEQYF

J: TRBJ1-2
length: 14
V: TRBV6-5
size: .
D: .
DNA: TGTGCCAGCACCCTCGGACAGCGCCCCTATGGCTACACCTTC
CDR3: CASTLGQRPYGYTF

J: TRBJ2-2
length: 16
V: TRBV27
size: .
D: .
DNA: TGTGCCAGCAGTTACCGCAGGGTCGCGAACACCGGGGAGCTGTTTTTT
CDR3: CASSYRRVANTGELFF

J: TRBJ2-7
length: 10
V: TRBV20-1
size: .
D: TRBD1
DNA: TGCAGTGCAACAGGGGTCGAGCAGTACTTC
CDR3: CSATGVEQYF

J: TRBJ2-7
length: 13
V: TRBV12-3/TRBV12-4
size: .
D: .
DNA: TGTGCCAGCAGTTTGGCAGGGCACTACGAGCAGTACTTC
CDR3: CASSLAGHYEQYF

J: TRBJ2-1
length: 15
V: TRBV3-1/TRBV3-2
size: .
D: .
DNA: TGTGCCAGCAGCCTACAGCGGGCCCCCTACAATGAGCAGTTCTTC
CDR3: CASSLQRAPYNEQFF

J: TRBJ2-2
length: 15
V: TRBV18
size: .
D: .
DNA: TGTGCCAGCTCACTAAGCGGGCCGAACACCGGGGAGCTGTTTTTT
CDR3: CASSLSGPNTGELFF

J: TRBJ2-1
length: 14
V: TRBV5-1
size: .
D: .
DNA: TGCGCCAGCAGCGTCGACGAACTAGGCGATGAGCAGTTCTTC
CDR3: CASSVDELGDEQFF

J: TRBJ1-1
length: 15
V: TRBV27
size: once
D: .
DNA: TGTGCCAGCAGTTTCGGACTGAACAGGGACACTGAAGCTTTCTTT
CDR3: CASSFGLNRDTEAFF

J: TRBJ1-1
length: 13
V: TRBV6-6
size: .
D: .
DNA: TGTGCCATCCGGGTCTTGATGAACACTGAAGCTTTCTTT
CDR3: CAIRVLMNTEAFF

J: TRBJ2-7
length: 14
V: TRBV6-5
size: .
D: TRBD1
DNA: TGTGCCAGCAGTTCCGGACAGGGCTCCTACGAGCAGTACTTC
CDR3: CASSSGQGSYEQYF

J: TRBJ1-2
length: 13
V: TRBV30
size: .
D: .
DNA: TGTGCCTGGAGTGTCCCGTGGCAGTATGGCTACACCTTC
CDR3: CAWSVPWQYGYTF